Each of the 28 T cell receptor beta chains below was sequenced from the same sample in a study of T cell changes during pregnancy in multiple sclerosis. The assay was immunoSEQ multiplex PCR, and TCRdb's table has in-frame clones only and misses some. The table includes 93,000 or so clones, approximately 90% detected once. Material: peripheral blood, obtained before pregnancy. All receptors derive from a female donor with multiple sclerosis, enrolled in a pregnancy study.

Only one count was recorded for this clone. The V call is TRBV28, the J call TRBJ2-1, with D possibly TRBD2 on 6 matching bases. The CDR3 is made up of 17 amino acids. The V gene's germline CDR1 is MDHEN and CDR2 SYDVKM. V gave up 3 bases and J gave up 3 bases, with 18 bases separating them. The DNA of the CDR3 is TGTGCCAGCAGTTTTCGCGGGGCAGGGAGAGGCTACAATGAGCAGTTCTTC. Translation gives CASSFRGAGRGYNEQFF.

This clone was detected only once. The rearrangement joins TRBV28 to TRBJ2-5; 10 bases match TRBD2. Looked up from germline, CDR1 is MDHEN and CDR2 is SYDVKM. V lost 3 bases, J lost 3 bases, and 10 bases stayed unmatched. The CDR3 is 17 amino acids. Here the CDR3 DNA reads TGTGCCAGCAGTTTCCGGCCCCTTCTAGCGGGAGAAGAGACCCAGTACTTC. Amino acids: CASSFRPLLAGEETQYF.

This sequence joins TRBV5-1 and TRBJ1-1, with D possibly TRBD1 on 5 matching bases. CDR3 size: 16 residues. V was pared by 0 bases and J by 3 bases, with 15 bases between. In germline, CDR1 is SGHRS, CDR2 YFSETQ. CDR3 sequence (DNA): TGCGCCAGCAGCTTGGTAGGGACGCCGGGGGACACTGAAGCTTTCTTT. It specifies CASSLVGTPGDTEAFF.

DNA for the CDR3: TGTGCCAGCAGCCCCGGACAGGGTTGGCAGCCCCAGCATTTT. The encoded protein is CASSPGQGWQPQHF. J is TRBJ1-5 and V is TRBV5-8; 8 nucleotides match TRBD1. Germline V CDR1 and CDR2: SGHTS, YDEGEE. Losses at the gene ends were 4 bases for V and 7 bases for J; bases not matched to a gene: 7. The CDR3 covers 14 residues. The whole variable domain, filled in from reference TRBV5-8 and TRBJ1-5, reads EAGVTQSPTHLIKTRGQQATLRCSPISGHTSVYWYQQALGLGLQFLLWYDEGEERNRGNFPPRFSGRQFPNYSSELNVNALELEDSALYLCASSPGQGWQPQHFGDGTRLSIL.

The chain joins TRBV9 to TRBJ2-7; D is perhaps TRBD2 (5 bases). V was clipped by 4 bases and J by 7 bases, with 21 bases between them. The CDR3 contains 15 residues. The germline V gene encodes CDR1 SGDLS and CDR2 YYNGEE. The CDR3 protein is CASSPQSADAREQYF. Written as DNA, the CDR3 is TGTGCCAGCAGCCCCCAGTCAGCGGATGCGAGAGAGCAGTACTTC.

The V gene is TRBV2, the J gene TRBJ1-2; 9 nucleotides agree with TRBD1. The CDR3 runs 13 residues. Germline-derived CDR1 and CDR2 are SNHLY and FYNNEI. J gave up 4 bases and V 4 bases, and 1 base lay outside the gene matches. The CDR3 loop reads CASSAGQGYGYTF. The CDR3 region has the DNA TGTGCCAGCAGTGCGGGACAGGGCTATGGCTACACCTTC.

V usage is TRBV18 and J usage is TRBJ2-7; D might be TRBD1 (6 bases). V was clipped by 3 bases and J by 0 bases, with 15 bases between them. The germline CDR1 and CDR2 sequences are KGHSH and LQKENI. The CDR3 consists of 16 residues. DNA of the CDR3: TGTGCCAGCTCACCCCCAACAGGGAAGAGCTCCTACGAGCAGTACTTC. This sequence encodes CASSPPTGKSSYEQYF.

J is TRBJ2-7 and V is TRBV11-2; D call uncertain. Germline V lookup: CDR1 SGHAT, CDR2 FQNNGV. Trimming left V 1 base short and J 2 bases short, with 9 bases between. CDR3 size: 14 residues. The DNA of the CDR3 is TGTGCCAGCAGCTTAGGAGAGGCGGCCTACGAGCAGTACTTC. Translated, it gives CASSLGEAAYEQYF.

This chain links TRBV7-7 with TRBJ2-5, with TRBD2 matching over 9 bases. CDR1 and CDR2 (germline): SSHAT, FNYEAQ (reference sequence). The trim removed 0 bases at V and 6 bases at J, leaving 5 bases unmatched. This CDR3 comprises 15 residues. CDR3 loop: CASSLASGRAQTQYF. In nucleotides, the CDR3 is TGTGCCAGCAGCTTAGCTAGCGGGAGAGCACAGACCCAGTACTTC. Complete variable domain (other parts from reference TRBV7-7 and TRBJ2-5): GAGVSQSPRYKVTKRGQDVTLRCDPISSHATLYWYQQALGQGPEFLTYFNYEAQPDKSGLPSDRFSAERPEGSISTLTIQRTEQRDSAMYRCASSLASGRAQTQYFGPGTRLLVL.

The CDR3 spells CASSLPLAGASTDTQYF. For the CDR3, the DNA is TGTGCCAGCAGCTTACCCCTGGCGGGGGCTAGCACAGATACGCAGTATTTT. This chain joins TRBV5-4 and TRBJ2-3, with a possible D match to TRBD2 (7 bases). The CDR3 runs 17 residues. Trimming stripped 2 bases from V and 0 bases from J, with 16 bases between. Germline V gene data show CDR1 as SGHNT and CDR2 as YYREEE (reference sequence).

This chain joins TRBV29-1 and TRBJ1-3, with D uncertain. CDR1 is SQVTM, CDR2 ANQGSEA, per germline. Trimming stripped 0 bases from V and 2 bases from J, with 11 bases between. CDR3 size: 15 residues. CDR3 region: CSVEDLAIAGNTIYF. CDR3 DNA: TGCAGCGTTGAAGATCTAGCTATCGCTGGAAACACCATATATTTT.

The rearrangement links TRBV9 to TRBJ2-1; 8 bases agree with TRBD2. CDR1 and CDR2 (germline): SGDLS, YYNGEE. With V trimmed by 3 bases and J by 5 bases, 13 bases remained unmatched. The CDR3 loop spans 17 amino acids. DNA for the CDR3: TGTGCCAGCAGCGCTCGCGGGAGGCGATTATTAAACAATGAGCAGTTCTTC. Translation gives CASSARGRRLLNNEQFF.

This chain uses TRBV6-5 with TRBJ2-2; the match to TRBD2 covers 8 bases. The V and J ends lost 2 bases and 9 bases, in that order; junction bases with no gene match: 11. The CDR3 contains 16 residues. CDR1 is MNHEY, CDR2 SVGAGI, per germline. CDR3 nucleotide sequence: TGTGCCAGCAGTTACGCCGGGAGGGCCGGACTCCGGGAGCTGTTTTTT. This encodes CASSYAGRAGLRELFF.

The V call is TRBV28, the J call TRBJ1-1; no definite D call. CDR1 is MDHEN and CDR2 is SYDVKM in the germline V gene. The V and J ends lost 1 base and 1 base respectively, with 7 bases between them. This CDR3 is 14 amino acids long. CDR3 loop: CASSLSFPNTEAFF. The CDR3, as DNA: TGTGCCAGCAGTTTATCATTCCCGAACACTGAAGCTTTCTTT.

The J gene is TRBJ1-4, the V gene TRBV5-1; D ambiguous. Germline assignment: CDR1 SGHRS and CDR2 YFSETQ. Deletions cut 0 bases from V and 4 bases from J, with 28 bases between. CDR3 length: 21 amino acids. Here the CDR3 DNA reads TGCGCCAGCAGCTTGGCCCCACCAGCTCAAATTCTCCCGCGGGGTAATGAAAAACTGTTTTTT. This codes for CASSLAPPAQILPRGNEKLFF.

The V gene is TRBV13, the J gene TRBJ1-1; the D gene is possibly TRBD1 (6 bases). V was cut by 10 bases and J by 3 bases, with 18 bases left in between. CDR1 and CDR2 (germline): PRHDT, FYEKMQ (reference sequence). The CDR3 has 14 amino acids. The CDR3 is CATSKGEGDTEAFF. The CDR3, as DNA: TGTGCCACCTCTAAAGGGGAGGGGGACACTGAAGCTTTCTTT.

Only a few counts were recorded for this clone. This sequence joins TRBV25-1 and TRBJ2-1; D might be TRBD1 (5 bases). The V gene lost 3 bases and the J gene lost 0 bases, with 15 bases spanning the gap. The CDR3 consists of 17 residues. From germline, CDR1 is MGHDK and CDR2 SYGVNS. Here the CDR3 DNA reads TGTGCCAGCAGTGATTTAGGACAAACGAGCTCCTACAATGAGCAGTTCTTC. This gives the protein CASSDLGQTSSYNEQFF.

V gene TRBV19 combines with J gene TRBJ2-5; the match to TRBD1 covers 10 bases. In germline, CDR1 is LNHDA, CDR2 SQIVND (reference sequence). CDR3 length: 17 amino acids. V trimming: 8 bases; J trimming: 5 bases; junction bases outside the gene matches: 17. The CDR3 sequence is CASSTRDRGSRGETQYF. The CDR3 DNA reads TGTGCCAGTTCTACCCGGGACAGGGGTTCACGTGGGGAGACCCAGTACTTC.

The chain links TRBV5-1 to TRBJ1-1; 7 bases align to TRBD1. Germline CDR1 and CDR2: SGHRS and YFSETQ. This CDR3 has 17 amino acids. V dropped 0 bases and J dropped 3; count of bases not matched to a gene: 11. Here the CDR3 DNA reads TGCGCCAGCAGCTTGGGATATCGACAGGGTGAAGACACTGAAGCTTTCTTT. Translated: CASSLGYRQGEDTEAFF. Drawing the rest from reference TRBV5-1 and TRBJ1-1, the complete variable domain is KAGVTQTPRYLIKTRGQQVTLSCSPISGHRSVSWYQQTPGQGLQFLFEYFSETQRNKGNFPGRFSGRQFSNSRSEMNVSTLELGDSALYLCASSLGYRQGEDTEAFFGQGTRLTVV.

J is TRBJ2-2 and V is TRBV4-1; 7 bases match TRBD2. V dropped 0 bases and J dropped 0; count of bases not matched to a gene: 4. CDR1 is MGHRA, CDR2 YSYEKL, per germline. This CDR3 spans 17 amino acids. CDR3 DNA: TGCGCCAGCAGCCAAGATCATCGGGGGGCGAACACCGGGGAGCTGTTTTTT. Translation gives CASSQDHRGANTGELFF.

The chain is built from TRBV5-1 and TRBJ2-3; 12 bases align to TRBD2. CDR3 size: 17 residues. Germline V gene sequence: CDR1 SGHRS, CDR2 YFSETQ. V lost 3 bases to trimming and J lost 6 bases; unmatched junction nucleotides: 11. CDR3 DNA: TGCGCCAGCAGCTCTGGACTAGCGGGGATAGTTTACGATACGCAGTATTTT. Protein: CASSSGLAGIVYDTQYF.

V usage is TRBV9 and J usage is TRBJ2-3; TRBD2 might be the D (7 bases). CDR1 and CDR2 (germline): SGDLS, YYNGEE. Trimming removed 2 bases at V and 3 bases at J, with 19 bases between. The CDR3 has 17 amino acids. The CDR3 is CASSVTVAGRGTDTQYF. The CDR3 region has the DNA TGTGCCAGCAGCGTTACCGTTGCTGGGAGGGGGACAGATACGCAGTATTTT.

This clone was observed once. The CDR3 protein is CASSPGTVPSVEQFF. CDR3 coding DNA: TGCGCCAGCAGCCCCGGGACAGTCCCTTCGGTGGAGCAGTTCTTC. V is TRBV5-1 and J is TRBJ2-1; 7 bases are a match to TRBD1. Germline-derived CDR1 and CDR2 are SGHRS and YFSETQ. The junction had 14 bases not matched to a gene; V was cut back by 4 bases and J by 10 bases. The CDR3 is made up of 15 amino acids.

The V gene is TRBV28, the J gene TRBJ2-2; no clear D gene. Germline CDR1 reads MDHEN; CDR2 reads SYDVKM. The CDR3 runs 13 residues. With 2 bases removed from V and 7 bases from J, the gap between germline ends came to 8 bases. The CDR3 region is CASSLRVDGELFF. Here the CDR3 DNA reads TGTGCCAGCAGTTTACGGGTGGACGGGGAGCTGTTTTTT.

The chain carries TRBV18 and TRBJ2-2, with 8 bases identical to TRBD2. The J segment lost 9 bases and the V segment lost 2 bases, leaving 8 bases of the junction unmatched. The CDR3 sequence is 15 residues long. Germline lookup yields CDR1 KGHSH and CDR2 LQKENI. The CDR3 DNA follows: TGTGCCAGCTCACCAAGAACGGGGGGGCCTCGGGAGCTGTTTTTT. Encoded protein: CASSPRTGGPRELFF.

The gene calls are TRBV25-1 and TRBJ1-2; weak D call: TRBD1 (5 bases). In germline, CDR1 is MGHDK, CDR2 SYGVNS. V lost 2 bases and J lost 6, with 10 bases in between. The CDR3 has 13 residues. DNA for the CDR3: TGTGCCAGCAGTGAAGCAGGGCTCGATGGCTACACCTTC. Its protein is CASSEAGLDGYTF.

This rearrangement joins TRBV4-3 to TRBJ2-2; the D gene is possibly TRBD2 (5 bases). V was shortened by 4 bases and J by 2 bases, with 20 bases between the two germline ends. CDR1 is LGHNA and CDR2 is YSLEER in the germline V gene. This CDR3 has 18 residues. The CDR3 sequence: CASSPRELRDSNTGELFF. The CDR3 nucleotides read TGCGCCAGCAGCCCTAGGGAGCTACGCGACTCCAACACCGGGGAGCTGTTTTTT.

CDR3 sequence reads: CASSLRAGWQEETQYF. The CDR3 DNA reads TGTGCCAGTAGCCTCAGGGCGGGGTGGCAAGAGGAGACCCAGTACTTC. The gene calls are TRBV19 and TRBJ2-5; tentatively, D is TRBD2 (6 bases). From germline, CDR1 is LNHDA and CDR2 SQIVND (reference sequence). The CDR3 is made up of 16 amino acids. The V end lost 6 bases, the J end lost 5 bases, and 22 bases lay between the germline ends.